What follows describes a single TCR beta chain. The data were taken from a study of blood T cell repertoires in COVID-19. About the study: The analysed material was cDNA or gDNA that came from T cells, B-cell-depleted T cells, or PBMCs.

The study recruited people aged roughly 18 to 89 years across about two dozen US areas. This CDR3 contains 13 residues. The V end lost 2 bases, the J end lost 7 bases, and 9 bases lay between the germline ends. From germline, CDR1 is LGHDT and CDR2 YNNKEL (reference sequence). Original handling: Estimation of nucleated cell counts was performed using reference gene primer amplification. The table came from immunoSEQ multiplex PCR; TCRdb's copy has only in-frame clones and leaves some out. D and trimming come from the DNA, and the V and J calls and clone size come from that table. In the table there are roughly 220,000 clones, 65% to 90% of which are singletons.

Input material: PBMCs or T cells enriched from blood (not recorded which). The receptor was isolated from a woman in her forties with acute COVID-19. V gene TRBV3-1 (or the pseudogene TRBV3-2) combines with J gene TRBJ1-5; D call uncertain. Written as DNA, the CDR3 is TGTGCCAGCAGCCAAAAGAGGGAACAGCCCCAGCATTTT. Translating it yields CASSQKREQPQHF.